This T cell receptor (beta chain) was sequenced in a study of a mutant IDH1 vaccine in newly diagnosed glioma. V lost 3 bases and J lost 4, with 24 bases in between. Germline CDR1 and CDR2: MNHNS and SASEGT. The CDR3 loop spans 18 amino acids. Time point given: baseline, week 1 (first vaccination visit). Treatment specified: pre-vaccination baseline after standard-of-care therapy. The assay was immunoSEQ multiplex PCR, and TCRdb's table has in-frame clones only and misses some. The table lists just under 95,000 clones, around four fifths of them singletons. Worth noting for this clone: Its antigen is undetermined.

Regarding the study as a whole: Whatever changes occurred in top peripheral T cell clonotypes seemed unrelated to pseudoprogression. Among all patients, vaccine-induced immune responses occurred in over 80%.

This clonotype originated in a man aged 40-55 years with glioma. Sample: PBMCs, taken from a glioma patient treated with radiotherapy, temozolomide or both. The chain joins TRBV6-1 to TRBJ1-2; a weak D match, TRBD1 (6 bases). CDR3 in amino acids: CASSDEIRDRPITYGYTF. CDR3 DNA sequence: TGTGCCAGCAGTGACGAGATCCGAGACAGGCCCATCACCTATGGCTACACCTTC.